These T cell receptor beta chains were read from a single sample in a study of CD8 T cells in Susac syndrome. From the immunoSEQ multiplex PCR reads, TCRdb called clonotypes with MiXCR, one entry per CDR3 protein. In the table there are about 190,000 distinct CDR3 sequences, around nine tenths of which are singletons. The sample consisted of CD4+ T cells from PBMCs. These receptors were obtained from a human donor with Susac syndrome. Each CDR3 is given without its conserved first and last residue. Each record gives: V gene, J gene, CDR3 protein.

>TRBV11-1|TRBJ2-5
ASSPPVRGQETQY
>TRBV19|TRBJ1-1
ASSGPYGTEAF
>TRBV3-1|TRBJ2-1
ASSPLAGASYNEQF
>TRBV3-1|TRBJ1-1
ASSSGGGAEAF
>TRBV12-3/TRBV12-4|TRBJ1-5
ASSLAGTQPQH
>TRBV9|TRBJ2-2
ASSVAGVTGELF
>TRBV4-1|TRBJ1-6
ASSREMRDSPLH
>TRBV12-5|TRBJ2-1
ASGLTGGAYNEQF
>TRBV11-2|TRBJ1-2
ASSTREGYGYT
>TRBV19|TRBJ2-1
ASNSYWGEQF
>TRBV6-1|TRBJ2-7
ASSFKQGEGEQY
>TRBV12-3/TRBV12-4|TRBJ2-7
ASSLSGGYNEQY
>TRBV5-4|TRBJ2-2
ASSSGTDRNTGELF